This T cell receptor beta chain was captured by sequencing in a study of CD8 T cells in Susac syndrome. Study-wide results and limits: It was acknowledged by the study that relatively few individuals were included in its TCR sequencing and HLA analysis.

The germline V gene has CDR1 SGDLS and CDR2 YYNGEE. The CDR3 loop spans 12 amino acids. Trimming took 4 bases from V and 7 from J, leaving 10 bases between them. Sequencing of TCR beta covered CD8+ and CD4+ T cells obtained from blood. The authors negatively isolated CD8+ and CD4+ T cells and FACS-enriched TEMRA cells. In regard to this clonotype: The antigen is unknown.

Random-hexamer reverse transcription was applied to about 0.45 to 1 ug RNA. The authors amplified TCR beta CDR3 across 54 Vbeta and 13 Jbeta using immunoSEQ multiplex PCR. TCRdb independently ran MiXCR on the immunoSEQ multiplex PCR reads; one entry per CDR3 protein. The profile covers about 130,000 distinct CDR3 sequences, with around 94% appearing a single time and around 0.12% taken by the ten largest. This TCR derives from a human donor with multiple sclerosis. Material for sequencing was CD4+ T cells from PBMCs. The V and J genes are TRBV9 and TRBJ2-3; no reliable D call. CDR3 DNA sequence: TGTGCCAGCAGCCCCCCTGCAAATACGCAGTATTTT. It yields the protein CASSPPANTQYF.